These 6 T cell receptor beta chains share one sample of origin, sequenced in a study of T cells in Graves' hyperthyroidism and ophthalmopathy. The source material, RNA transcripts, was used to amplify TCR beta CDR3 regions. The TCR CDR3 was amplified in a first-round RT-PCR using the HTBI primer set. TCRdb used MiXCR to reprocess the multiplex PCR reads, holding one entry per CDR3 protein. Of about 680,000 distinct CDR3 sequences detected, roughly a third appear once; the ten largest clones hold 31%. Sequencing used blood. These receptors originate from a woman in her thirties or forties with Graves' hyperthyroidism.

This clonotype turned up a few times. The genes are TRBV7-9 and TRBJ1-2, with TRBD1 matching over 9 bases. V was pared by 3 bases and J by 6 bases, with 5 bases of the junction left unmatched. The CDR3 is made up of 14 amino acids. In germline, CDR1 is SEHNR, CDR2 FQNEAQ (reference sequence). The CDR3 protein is CASSFSTGGHGYTF. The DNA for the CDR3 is TGTGCCAGCAGCTTTTCGACAGGGGGACATGGCTACACCTTC.

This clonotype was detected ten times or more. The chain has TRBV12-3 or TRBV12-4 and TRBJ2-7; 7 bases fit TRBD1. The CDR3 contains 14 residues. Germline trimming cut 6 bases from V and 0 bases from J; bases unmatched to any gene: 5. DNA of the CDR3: TGTGCCAGCAGGATACAGGGGAGCTCCTACGAGCAGTACTTC. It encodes CASRIQGSSYEQYF.

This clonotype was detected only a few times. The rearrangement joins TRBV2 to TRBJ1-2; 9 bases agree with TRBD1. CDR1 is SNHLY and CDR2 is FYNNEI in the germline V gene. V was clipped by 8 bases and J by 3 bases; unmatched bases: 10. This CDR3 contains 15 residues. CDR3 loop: CASSPQRQGDYGYTF. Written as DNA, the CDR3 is TGTGCCAGCTCACCACAAAGACAGGGGGACTATGGCTACACCTTC.

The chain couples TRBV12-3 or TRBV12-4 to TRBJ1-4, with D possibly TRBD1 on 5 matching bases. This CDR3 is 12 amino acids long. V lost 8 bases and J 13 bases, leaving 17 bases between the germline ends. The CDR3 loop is CASPTPGGGLFF. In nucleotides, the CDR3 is TGTGCCAGCCCCACCCCCGGGGGAGGACTGTTTTTT.

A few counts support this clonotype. The CDR3: CSARVIGTEAFF. The CDR3 region has the DNA TGCAGTGCTAGAGTCATCGGGACTGAAGCTTTCTTT. This chain connects TRBV20-1 to TRBJ1-1; unclear D gene. Trimming removed 1 base at V and 5 bases at J, with 8 bases between. Per the germline V gene, CDR1 is DFQATT and CDR2 is SNEGSKA (reference sequence). The CDR3 is made up of 12 amino acids.

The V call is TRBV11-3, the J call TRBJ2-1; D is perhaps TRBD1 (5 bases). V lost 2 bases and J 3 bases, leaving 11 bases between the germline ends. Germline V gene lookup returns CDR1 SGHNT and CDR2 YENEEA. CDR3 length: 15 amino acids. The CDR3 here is CASSLNRWDYNEQFF. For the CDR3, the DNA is TGTGCCAGCAGCTTAAACAGGTGGGACTACAATGAGCAGTTCTTC. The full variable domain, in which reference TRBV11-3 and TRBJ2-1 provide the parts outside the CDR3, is EAGVVQSPRYKIIEKKQPVAFWCNPISGHNTLYWYLQNLGQGPELLIRYENEEAVDDSQLPKDRFSAERLKGVDSTLKIQPAELGDSAVYLCASSLNRWDYNEQFFGPGTRLTVL.